The 8 T cell receptor beta chains presented below share a single source sample, sequenced in a study of CD8+ T cells in alopecia areata. Indicated treatment: oral pan-JAK inhibitor, 5-10 mg twice daily. Reverse transcribed after extraction, RNA yielded cDNA as the sequencing template. The assay was immunoSEQ multiplex PCR, and TCRdb's table has in-frame clones only and misses some. The sample holds about 140,000 clones, 75% to 85% seen once. The sample here was CD8+ T cells sorted from blood, taken at week 4, from a patient treated with tofacitinib. The origin of the receptors is a human donor with alopecia areata.

The V and J genes are TRBV13 and TRBJ2-7, with D possibly matching TRBD1 (5 bases). The V gene lost 5 bases and the J gene lost 1 base, with 9 bases spanning the gap. Germline CDR1 and CDR2: PRHDT and FYEKMQ (reference sequence). The CDR3 sequence is 13 residues long. In DNA form, the CDR3 reads TGTGCCAGCAGCCCGGACACGTCCTACGAGCAGTACTTC. This translates into CASSPDTSYEQYF.

The rearrangement links TRBV6-6 to TRBJ1-1; D is ambiguous. V lost 6 bases, J lost 0 bases, and 17 bases lay in between. Per germline, CDR1 MNHNY and CDR2 SVGAGI (reference sequence). This CDR3 contains 16 residues. CDR3 amino acids: CASRRLRVDMNTEAFF. The CDR3 region has the DNA TGTGCCAGCAGGCGCCTTAGGGTAGACATGAACACTGAAGCTTTCTTT.

The CDR3 loop reads CASRSTNGRGDEKLFF. Here the CDR3 DNA reads TGTGCCAGCAGATCAACGAACGGCCGGGGGGATGAAAAACTGTTTTTT. The chain joins TRBV27 to TRBJ1-4; tentatively, D is TRBD1 (5 bases). With 6 bases removed from V and 6 bases from J, the gap between germline ends came to 20 bases. CDR3 length equals 16 residues. The germline CDR1 and CDR2 sequences are MNHEY and SMNVEV (reference sequence).

The V gene is TRBV4-3, the J gene TRBJ1-4, with TRBD1 matching 8 bases. V lost 0 bases to trimming and J lost 4 bases; unmatched junction nucleotides: 1. This CDR3 is 15 amino acids long. Germline-derived CDR1 and CDR2 are LGHNA and YSLEER. The CDR3 is CASSQEQGGNEKLFF. CDR3 nucleotides: TGCGCCAGCAGCCAAGAACAGGGGGGTAATGAAAAACTGTTTTTT.

The CDR3: CASSQGTRARGEQYF. CDR3 bases: TGTGCCAGCAGCCAAGGTACCCGGGCCCGGGGCGAGCAGTACTTC. The J gene is TRBJ2-7, the V gene TRBV14, with D possibly being TRBD2 (5 bases). Trimming took off 1 base at V and 6 bases at J, with 16 bases between the two ends. Germline loops: CDR1 SGHDN, CDR2 FVKESK. The CDR3 is 15 residues long.

This clone came up once. CDR3 sequence reads: CASQREGYTF. As DNA, the CDR3 is TGTGCCTCCCAGAGGGAGGGCTACACCTTC. The chain has TRBV30 and TRBJ1-2; D is ambiguous. Trimming pared 7 bases from V and 8 bases from J, leaving 11 bases between. CDR1 is GTSNPN, CDR2 SVGIG, per germline (reference sequence). The CDR3 loop spans 10 amino acids.

There are a few counts of this clone. DNA of the CDR3: TGTGCCAGCAGCTTAGTGCGGGGGGGCCCGGGTGAGCAGTTCTTC. This sequence encodes CASSLVRGGPGEQFF. The rearrangement uses TRBV7-2 and TRBJ2-1; 9 positions match TRBD2. V lost 1 base, J lost 9 bases, and 7 bases stayed unmatched. The CDR3 spans 15 residues. Germline CDR1 SGHTA, CDR2 FQGNSA. The whole variable domain, remainder taken from reference TRBV7-2 and TRBJ2-1, is GAGVSQSPSNKVTEKGKDVELRCDPISGHTALYWYRQSLGQGLEFLIYFQGNSAPDKSGLPSDRFSAERTGGSVSTLTIQRTQQEDSAVYLCASSLVRGGPGEQFFGPGTRLTVL.

As for this clone: A junction boundary mismatches the germline segment, possibly from a read error. This chain uses TRBV15 with TRBJ1-4, with D unresolved. The germline gives CDR1 LNHNV, CDR2 YYDKDF (reference sequence). The CDR3 contains 15 residues. The CDR3 DNA reads as TGTGCCACCAGCCGAGAGAGTCGAGCTAATGAAAAACTGTTTTTT. Protein: CATSRESRANEKLFF.